The clone carrying this TCR beta chain has just one count. The CDR3 spans 17 residues. V lost 1 base, J lost 2 bases, and 11 bases stayed unmatched. The germline V gene has CDR1 SGHTA and CDR2 FQGTGA. The data stem from a study of blood T cell repertoires in COVID-19. About the research overall: COVID-19 samples from acute and convalescent phases originated in the United States, Italy and Spain. The analysed material was cDNA or gDNA that came from T cells, B-cell-depleted T cells, or PBMCs.

In the study's own analysis: The authors estimated nucleated cell counts from reference gene primer amplification. Clones were sequenced by immunoSEQ multiplex PCR, and TCRdb holds only the in-frame ones, with some missing. That table supplies the V and J calls and clone size; D and trimming were determined from the DNA. Of 150,000 or so clones listed, roughly 88% were seen once; the top ten hold around 9.8%. The specimen sequenced was peripheral blood. This TCR derives from a woman between 45 and 65 years old with acute or convalescent COVID-19. This chain uses TRBV7-3 with TRBJ2-7, with TRBD1 matching over 7 bases. CDR3 in amino acids: CASSLIPSTGSTYEQYF. Here the CDR3 DNA reads TGTGCCAGCAGCTTAATACCTTCGACAGGGAGCACCTACGAGCAGTACTTC.